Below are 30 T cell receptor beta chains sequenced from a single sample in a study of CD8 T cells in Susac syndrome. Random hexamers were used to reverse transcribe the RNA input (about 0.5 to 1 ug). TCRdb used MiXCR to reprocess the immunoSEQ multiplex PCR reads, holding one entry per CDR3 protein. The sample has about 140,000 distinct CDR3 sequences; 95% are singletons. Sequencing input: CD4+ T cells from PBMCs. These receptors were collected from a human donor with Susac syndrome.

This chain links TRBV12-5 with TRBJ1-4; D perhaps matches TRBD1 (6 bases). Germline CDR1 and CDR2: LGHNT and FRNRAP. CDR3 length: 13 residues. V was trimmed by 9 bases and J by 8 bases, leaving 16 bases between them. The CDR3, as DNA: TGTGCTAGCGGGACACCTGTTGAAGAAAAACTGTTTTTT. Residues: CASGTPVEEKLFF.

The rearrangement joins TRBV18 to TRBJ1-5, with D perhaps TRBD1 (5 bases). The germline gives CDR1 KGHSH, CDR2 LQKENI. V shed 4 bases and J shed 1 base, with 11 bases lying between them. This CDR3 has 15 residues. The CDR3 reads CASSLGTESNQPQHF. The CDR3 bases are TGTGCCAGCTCACTGGGGACGGAAAGCAATCAGCCCCAGCATTTT.

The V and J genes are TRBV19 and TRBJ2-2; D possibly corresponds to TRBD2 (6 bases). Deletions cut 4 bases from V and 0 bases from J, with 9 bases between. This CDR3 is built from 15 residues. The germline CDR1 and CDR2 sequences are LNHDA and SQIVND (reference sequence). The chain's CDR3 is CASSKRAANTGELFF. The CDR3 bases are TGTGCCAGTAGTAAGCGGGCAGCGAACACCGGGGAGCTGTTTTTT.

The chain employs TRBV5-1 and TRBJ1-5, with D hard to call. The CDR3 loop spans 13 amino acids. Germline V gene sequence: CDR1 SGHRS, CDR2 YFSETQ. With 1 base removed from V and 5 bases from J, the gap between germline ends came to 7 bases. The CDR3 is CASSLMPDQPQHF. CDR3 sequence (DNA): TGCGCCAGCAGCTTGATGCCAGATCAGCCCCAGCATTTT.

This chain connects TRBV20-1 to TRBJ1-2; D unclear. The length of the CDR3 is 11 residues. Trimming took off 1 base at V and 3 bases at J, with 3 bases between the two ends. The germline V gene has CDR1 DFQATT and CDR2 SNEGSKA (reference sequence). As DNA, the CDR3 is TGCAGTGCTAGAGTGGACTATGGCTACACCTTC. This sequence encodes CSARVDYGYTF.

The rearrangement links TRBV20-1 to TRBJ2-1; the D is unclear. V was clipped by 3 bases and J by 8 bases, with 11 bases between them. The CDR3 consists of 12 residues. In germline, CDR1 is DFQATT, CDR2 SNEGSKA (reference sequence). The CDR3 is CSASWGPDEQFF. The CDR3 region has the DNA TGCAGTGCTAGTTGGGGTCCCGATGAGCAGTTCTTC.

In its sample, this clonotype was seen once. CDR3 residues: CASSTGQGSGSGANVLTF. DNA of the CDR3: TGTGCCAGCAGCACCGGACAGGGATCGGGCTCTGGGGCCAACGTCCTGACTTTC. This chain connects TRBV7-9 to TRBJ2-6; 8 bases are a match to TRBD1. V dropped 5 bases and J dropped 0; count of bases not matched to a gene: 9. Germline V CDR1 and CDR2: SEHNR, FQNEAQ (reference sequence). The CDR3 runs to 18 residues.

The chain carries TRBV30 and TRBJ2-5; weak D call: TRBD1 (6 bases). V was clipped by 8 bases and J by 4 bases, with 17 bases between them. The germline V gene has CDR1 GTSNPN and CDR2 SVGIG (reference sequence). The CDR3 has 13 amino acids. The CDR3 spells CAGQQGRRETQYF. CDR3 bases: TGTGCCGGACAACAGGGCAGGAGAGAGACCCAGTACTTC.

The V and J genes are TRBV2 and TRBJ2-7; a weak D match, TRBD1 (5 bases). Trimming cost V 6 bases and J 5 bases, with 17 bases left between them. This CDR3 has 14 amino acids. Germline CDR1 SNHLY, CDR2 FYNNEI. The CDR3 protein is CASRMDNLYDEQYF. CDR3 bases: TGTGCCAGCAGGATGGACAATTTGTATGACGAGCAGTACTTC. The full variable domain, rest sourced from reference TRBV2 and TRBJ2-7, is EPEVTQTPSHQVTQMGQEVILRCVPISNHLYFYWYRQILGQKVEFLVSFYNNEISEKSEIFDDQFSVERPDGSNFTLKIRSTKLEDSAMYFCASRMDNLYDEQYFGPGTRLTVT.

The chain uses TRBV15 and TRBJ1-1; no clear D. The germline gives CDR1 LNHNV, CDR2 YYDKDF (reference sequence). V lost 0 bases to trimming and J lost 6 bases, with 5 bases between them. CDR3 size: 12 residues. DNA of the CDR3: TGTGCCACCAGCAGAGATATCGCTGAAGCTTTCTTT. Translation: CATSRDIAEAFF.

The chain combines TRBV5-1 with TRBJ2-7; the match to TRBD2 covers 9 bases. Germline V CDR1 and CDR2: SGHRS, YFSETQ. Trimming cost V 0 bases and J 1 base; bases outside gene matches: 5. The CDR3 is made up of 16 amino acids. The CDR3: CASSLDLSGGSYEQYF. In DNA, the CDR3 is TGCGCCAGCAGCTTGGATCTTAGCGGGGGTTCCTACGAGCAGTACTTC. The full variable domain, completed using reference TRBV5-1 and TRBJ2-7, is KAGVTQTPRYLIKTRGQQVTLSCSPISGHRSVSWYQQTPGQGLQFLFEYFSETQRNKGNFPGRFSGRQFSNSRSEMNVSTLELGDSALYLCASSLDLSGGSYEQYFGPGTRLTVT.

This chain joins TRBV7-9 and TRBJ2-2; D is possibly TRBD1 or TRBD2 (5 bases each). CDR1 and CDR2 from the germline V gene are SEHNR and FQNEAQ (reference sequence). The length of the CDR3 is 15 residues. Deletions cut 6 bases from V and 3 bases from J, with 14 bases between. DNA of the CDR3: TGTGCCAGCAGGCCTCGGGGCAGGGACACCGGGGAGCTGTTTTTT. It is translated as CASRPRGRDTGELFF.

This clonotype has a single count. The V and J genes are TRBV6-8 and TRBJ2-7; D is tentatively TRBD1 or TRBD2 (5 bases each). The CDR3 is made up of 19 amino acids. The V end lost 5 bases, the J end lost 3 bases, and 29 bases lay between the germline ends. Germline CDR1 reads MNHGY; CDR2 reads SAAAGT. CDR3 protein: CASSQHQGHGFDYYYEQYF. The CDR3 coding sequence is TGTGCCAGCAGTCAACATCAGGGCCATGGGTTCGACTACTACTACGAGCAGTACTTC.

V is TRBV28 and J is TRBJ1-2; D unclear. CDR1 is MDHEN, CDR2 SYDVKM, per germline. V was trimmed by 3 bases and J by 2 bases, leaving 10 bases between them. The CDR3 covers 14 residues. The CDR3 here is CASSFPGRNYGYTF. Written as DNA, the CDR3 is TGTGCCAGCAGTTTCCCCGGAAGGAACTATGGCTACACCTTC.

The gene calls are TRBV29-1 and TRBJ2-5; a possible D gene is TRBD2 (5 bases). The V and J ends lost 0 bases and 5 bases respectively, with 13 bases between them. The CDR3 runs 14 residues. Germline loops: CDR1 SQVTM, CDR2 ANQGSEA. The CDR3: CSVEEGSGWETQYF. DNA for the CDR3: TGCAGCGTTGAAGAGGGTTCGGGGTGGGAGACCCAGTACTTC.

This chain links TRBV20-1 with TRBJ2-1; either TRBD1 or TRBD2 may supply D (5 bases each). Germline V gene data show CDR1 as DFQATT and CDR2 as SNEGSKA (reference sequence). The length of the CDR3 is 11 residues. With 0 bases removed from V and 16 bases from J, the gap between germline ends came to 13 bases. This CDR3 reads CSAREAVWDFF. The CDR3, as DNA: TGCAGTGCTAGAGAGGCGGTCTGGGACTTCTTC.

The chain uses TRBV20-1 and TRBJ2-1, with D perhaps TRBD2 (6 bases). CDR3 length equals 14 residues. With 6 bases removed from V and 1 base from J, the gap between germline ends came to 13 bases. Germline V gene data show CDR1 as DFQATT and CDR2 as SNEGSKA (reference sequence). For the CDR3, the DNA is TGCAGTGCCGCACCTAGCGCGTCCTACAATGAGCAGTTCTTC. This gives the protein CSAAPSASYNEQFF.

CDR3 in DNA: TGTGCCAGCAGTGCACTAGGGAGAAAATCTGAAGCTTTCTTT. It yields the protein CASSALGRKSEAFF. V and J are TRBV12-3 or TRBV12-4 and TRBJ1-1, with D unclear. The V end was cut by 5 bases, the J end by 6 bases, with 16 bases between. There are 14 residues in the CDR3.

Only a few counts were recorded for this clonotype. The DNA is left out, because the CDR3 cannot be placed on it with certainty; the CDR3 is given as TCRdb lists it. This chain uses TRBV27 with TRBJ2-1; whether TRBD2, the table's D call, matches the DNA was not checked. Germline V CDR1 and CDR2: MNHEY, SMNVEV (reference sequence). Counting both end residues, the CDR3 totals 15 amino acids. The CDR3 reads CASSSSGSSYNEQFF.

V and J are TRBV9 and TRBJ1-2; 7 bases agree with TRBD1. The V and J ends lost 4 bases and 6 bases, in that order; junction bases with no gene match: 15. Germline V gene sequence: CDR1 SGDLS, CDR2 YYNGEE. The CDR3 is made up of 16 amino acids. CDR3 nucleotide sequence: TGTGCCAGCAGCCCCCGTCCCGGGACAGAAAACAATGGCTACACCTTC. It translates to CASSPRPGTENNGYTF. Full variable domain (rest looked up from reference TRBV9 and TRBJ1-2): DSGVTQTPKHLITATGQRVTLRCSPRSGDLSVYWYQQSLDQGLQFLIQYYNGEERAKGNILERFSAQQFPDLHSELNLSSLELGDSALYFCASSPRPGTENNGYTFGSGTRLTVV.

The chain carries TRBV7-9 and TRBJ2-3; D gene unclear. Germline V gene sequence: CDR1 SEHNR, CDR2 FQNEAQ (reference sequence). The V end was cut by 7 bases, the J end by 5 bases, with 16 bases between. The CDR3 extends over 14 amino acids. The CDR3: CASILEPGRDTQYF. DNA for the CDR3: TGTGCCAGCATCCTAGAGCCCGGTCGAGATACGCAGTATTTT. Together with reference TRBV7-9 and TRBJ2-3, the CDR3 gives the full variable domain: DTGVSQNPRHKITKRGQNVTFRCDPISEHNRLYWYRQTLGQGPEFLTYFQNEAQLEKSRLLSDRFSAERPKGSFSTLEIQRTEQGDSAMYLCASILEPGRDTQYFGPGTRLTVL.

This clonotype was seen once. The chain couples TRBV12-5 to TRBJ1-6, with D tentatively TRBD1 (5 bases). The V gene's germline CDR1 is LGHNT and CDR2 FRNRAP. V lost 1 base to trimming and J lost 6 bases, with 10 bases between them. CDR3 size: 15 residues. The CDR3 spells CASGLGQGANSPLHF. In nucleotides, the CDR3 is TGTGCTAGTGGTTTGGGGCAGGGTGCTAATTCACCCCTCCACTTT.

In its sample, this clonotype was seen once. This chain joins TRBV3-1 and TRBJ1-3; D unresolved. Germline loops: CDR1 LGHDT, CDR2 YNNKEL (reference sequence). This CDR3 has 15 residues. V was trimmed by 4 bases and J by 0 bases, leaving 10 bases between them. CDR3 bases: TGTGCCAGCAGCCCCGGTGGGGACTCTGGAAACACCATATATTTT. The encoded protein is CASSPGGDSGNTIYF.

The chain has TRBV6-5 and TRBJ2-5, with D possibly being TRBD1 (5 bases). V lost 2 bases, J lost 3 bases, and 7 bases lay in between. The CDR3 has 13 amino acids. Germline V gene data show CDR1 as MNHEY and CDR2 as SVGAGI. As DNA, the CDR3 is TGTGCCAGCAGTTACGCAGGGAAAGAGACCCAGTACTTC. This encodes CASSYAGKETQYF.

The CDR3 is CASSMRDREQETQYF. The CDR3 DNA sequence: TGTGCCAGCAGTATGAGGGACAGAGAACAAGAGACCCAGTACTTC. This chain connects TRBV12-3 or TRBV12-4 to TRBJ2-5; 7 nucleotides agree with TRBD1. With 5 bases clipped from V and 2 bases from J, the junction kept 8 bases outside the gene matches. This CDR3 has 15 amino acids.

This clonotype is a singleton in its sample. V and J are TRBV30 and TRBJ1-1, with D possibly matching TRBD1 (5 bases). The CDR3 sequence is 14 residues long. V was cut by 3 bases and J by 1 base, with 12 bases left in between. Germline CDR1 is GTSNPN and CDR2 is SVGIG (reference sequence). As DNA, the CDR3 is TGTGCCTGGAGAGGCAGGGTTCAGAACACTGAAGCTTTCTTT. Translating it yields CAWRGRVQNTEAFF.

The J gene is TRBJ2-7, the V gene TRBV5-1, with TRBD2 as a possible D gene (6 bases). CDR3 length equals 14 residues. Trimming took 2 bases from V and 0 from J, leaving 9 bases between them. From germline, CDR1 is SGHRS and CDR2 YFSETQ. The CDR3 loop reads CASSLGTRSYEQYF. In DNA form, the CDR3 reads TGCGCCAGCAGCTTAGGGACTCGCTCCTACGAGCAGTACTTC. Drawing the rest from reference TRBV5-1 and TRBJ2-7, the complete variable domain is KAGVTQTPRYLIKTRGQQVTLSCSPISGHRSVSWYQQTPGQGLQFLFEYFSETQRNKGNFPGRFSGRQFSNSRSEMNVSTLELGDSALYLCASSLGTRSYEQYFGPGTRLTVT.

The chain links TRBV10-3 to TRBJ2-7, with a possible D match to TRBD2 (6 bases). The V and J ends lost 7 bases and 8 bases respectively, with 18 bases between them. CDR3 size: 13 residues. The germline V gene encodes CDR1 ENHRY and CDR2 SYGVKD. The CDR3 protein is CAINQAGHLQQYF. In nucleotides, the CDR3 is TGTGCCATCAATCAAGCGGGCCATTTGCAGCAGTACTTC.

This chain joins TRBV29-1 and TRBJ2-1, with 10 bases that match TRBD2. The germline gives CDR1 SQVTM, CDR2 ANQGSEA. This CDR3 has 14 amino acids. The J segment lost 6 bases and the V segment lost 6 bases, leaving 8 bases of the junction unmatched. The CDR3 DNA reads TGCAGCGTCCTTGGACTAGCGGCGATCAATGAGCAGTTCTTC. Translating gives CSVLGLAAINEQFF.

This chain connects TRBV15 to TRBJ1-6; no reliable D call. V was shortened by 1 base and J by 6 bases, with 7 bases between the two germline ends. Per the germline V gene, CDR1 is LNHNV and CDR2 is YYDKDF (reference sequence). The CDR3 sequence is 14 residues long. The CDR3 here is CATSRAGSNSPLHF. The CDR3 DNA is TGTGCCACCAGCAGAGCCGGGTCTAATTCACCCCTCCACTTT. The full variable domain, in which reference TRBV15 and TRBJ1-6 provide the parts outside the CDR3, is DAMVIQNPRYQVTQFGKPVTLSCSQTLNHNVMYWYQQKSSQAPKLLFHYYDKDFNNEADTPDNFQSRRPNTSFCFLDIRSPGLGDTAMYLCATSRAGSNSPLHFGNGTRLTVT.